This TCR beta chain originates from a study of Tregs in tolerant kidney transplant recipients. The study's findings and limits: The small number of patients limits these findings pending further validation. Activated donor B cell expansion appeared to reveal the most relevant donor-specific TCRbeta repertoire.

Clones were sequenced by immunoSEQ multiplex PCR, and TCRdb holds only the in-frame ones, with some missing. Counted here are tens of thousands of clones, under 95% occurring once; the ten biggest clones make up about 1.5%. Comment on this clone: What it binds is unknown.

Mixed chimerism was transient after nonmyeloablative marrow transplants from related graft donors. Thawed PBMCs were FACS-sorted into unstimulated CD4+CD25+CD127- regulatory T cells, CD4+CD25- non-regulatory cells, CD4 and CD8 cells. V shed 4 bases, J shed 6 bases, and the junction held 5 bases outside the gene matches. The CDR3 is 15 amino acids. Germline-derived CDR1 and CDR2 are KGHSH and LQKENI. Specimen: CD4+ T cells from blood (PBMCs), collected 12 months after the transplant. The genes are TRBV18 and TRBJ2-3, with 12 bases lining up with TRBD1. This clonotype was sampled from a human patient who received a combined kidney and bone marrow transplant. A share of the T cells may be of graft donor origin. DNA of the CDR3: TGTGCCAGCTCACTCGGGACAGGGGGCTATGATACGCAGTATTTT. It codes for CASSLGTGGYDTQYF.